This TCR beta chain was identified in a study of T cells in Graves' hyperthyroidism and ophthalmopathy. General study findings and limits: Most clonotypes expanded in the thyroid (above 0.001) were also present in blood. The model's output predicted ophthalmopathy at a median of roughly 6 months prior to onset.

Authors of the study amplified TCR beta CDR3 regions from RNA transcripts. A first-round RT-PCR of the TCR CDR3 used the HTBI primer set. TCRdb itself ran the multiplex PCR reads through MiXCR, one entry per CDR3 protein. This sample has hundreds of thousands of distinct CDR3 sequences; 35% to 55% occur once, and the top ten carry nearly 8.5%. Looked up from germline, CDR1 is SGHTA and CDR2 is FQGNSA. This CDR3 has 14 residues. Hyperthyroidism patients were newly diagnosed, had disease duration under 2 months, and were aged 18 to 65 years. Lactation, pregnancy, other autoimmune disease or uncontrolled infection excluded patients. Concerning this clonotype itself: Its antigen is not known. This could be a read error, since a much larger clone is one nucleotide away.

The source of this sequence is a woman between 18 and 29 years old with Graves' hyperthyroidism. The sample was peripheral blood or thyroid tissue (not recorded which). The V and J genes are TRBV7-2 and TRBJ2-5, with TRBD1 matching over 9 bases. The CDR3 reads CASSRTGGTETRYF. For the CDR3, the DNA is TGTGCCAGCAGCCGTACAGGGGGCACCGAGACCCGGTACTTC.